The next 30 T cell receptor beta chains were all read from a single sample in a study of blood T cell repertoires in COVID-19. TCRdb's copy holds only in-frame clones and misses some; the assay was immunoSEQ multiplex PCR. The profile covers 130,000 to 150,000 clones, with around four fifths appearing a single time and about 3% taken by the ten largest. What was sequenced was peripheral blood. All receptors derive from a woman between 40 and 50 years old with active or convalescent COVID-19.

The CDR3 DNA reads TGTGCCAGCTCACCACACAACACAGATACGCAGTATTTT. This gives the protein CASSPHNTDTQYF. The chain recombines TRBV18 with TRBJ2-3; D ambiguous. Trimming stripped 1 base from V and 2 bases from J, with 4 bases between. The CDR3 covers 13 residues. The V gene's germline CDR1 is KGHSH and CDR2 LQKENI.

The sample holds a few counts of this clone. The chain joins TRBV19 to TRBJ2-7; TRBD2 agrees at 9 bases. Germline V gene sequence: CDR1 LNHDA, CDR2 SQIVND (reference sequence). The CDR3 totals 14 residues. Unmatched junction bases numbered 7, after V lost 5 bases and J lost 5 bases. The CDR3 here is CASSAPVAGDEQYF. In DNA form, the CDR3 reads TGTGCCAGTAGTGCTCCCGTAGCGGGAGACGAGCAGTACTTC.

The table lists this clone with a few counts. V gene TRBV19 combines with J gene TRBJ1-2; D perhaps matches TRBD1 (6 bases). Trimming took off 7 bases at V and 4 bases at J, with 13 bases between the two ends. The V gene's germline CDR1 is LNHDA and CDR2 SQIVND (reference sequence). The length of the CDR3 is 13 residues. CDR3 DNA sequence: TGTGCCAGTATGATCAGGGGAGCCTATGGCTACACCTTC. As protein: CASMIRGAYGYTF.

The gene calls are TRBV29-1 and TRBJ2-3, with D possibly TRBD1 on 6 matching bases. This CDR3 contains 14 residues. The germline CDR1 and CDR2 sequences are SQVTM and ANQGSEA. V lost 5 bases and J lost 2, with 14 bases in between. CDR3 nucleotide sequence: TGCAGCGTTTCACGGGCAGGGGCCACAGATACGCAGTATTTT. Protein: CSVSRAGATDTQYF.

The chain carries TRBV7-6 and TRBJ1-1; maybe TRBD1 (5 bases). CDR3 length: 14 amino acids. Trimming shortened V by 5 bases and J by 10 bases, and 20 bases separated the two germline ends. Germline-derived CDR1 and CDR2 are SGHVS and FNYEAQ. The CDR3: CASSPSGFPSGAFF. The DNA for the CDR3 is TGTGCCAGCAGCCCATCAGGGTTCCCATCTGGAGCTTTCTTT.

This chain links TRBV5-1 with TRBJ2-6, with TRBD1 as a possible D gene (6 bases). The CDR3 has 16 amino acids. Germline V gives CDR1 SGHRS, CDR2 YFSETQ. V was trimmed by 0 bases and J by 2 bases, leaving 9 bases between them. The DNA for the CDR3 is TGCGCCAGCAGCTTGGTGGCAGGGGCTGGGGCCAACGTCCTGACTTTC. This encodes CASSLVAGAGANVLTF.

The rearrangement links TRBV7-9 to TRBJ2-1; 15 nucleotides line up with TRBD2. V lost 4 bases to trimming and J lost 13 bases; unmatched junction nucleotides: 17. The CDR3 is 18 residues long. Germline lookup yields CDR1 SEHNR and CDR2 FQNEAQ (reference sequence). The CDR3 is CASSSGQGTGTSGRIQFF. CDR3 nucleotides: TGTGCCAGCAGCTCGGGACAAGGGACGGGGACTAGCGGGAGGATACAGTTCTTC. The full variable domain, rest sourced from reference TRBV7-9 and TRBJ2-1, is DTGVSQNPRHKITKRGQNVTFRCDPISEHNRLYWYRQTLGQGPEFLTYFQNEAQLEKSRLLSDRFSAERPKGSFSTLEIQRTEQGDSAMYLCASSSGQGTGTSGRIQFFGPGTRLTVL.

The chain uses TRBV10-3 and TRBJ1-5; possibly TRBD1 for D (5 bases). This CDR3 comprises 15 residues. The germline V gene encodes CDR1 ENHRY and CDR2 SYGVKD. Deletions cut 2 bases from V and 11 bases from J, with 19 bases between. The CDR3 coding sequence is TGTGCCATCAGTGAGGGGGGACTATGGGGCGGGGCCCAGCATTTT. Protein: CAISEGGLWGGAQHF.

V usage is TRBV7-2 and J usage is TRBJ1-5, with D possibly matching TRBD1 (6 bases). Germline CDR1 and CDR2: SGHTA and FQGNSA. Deletions cut 6 bases from V and 0 bases from J, with 12 bases between. This CDR3 comprises 15 residues. The CDR3 region has the DNA TGTGCCAGCAGAATACAGGGCTATAGCAATCAGCCCCAGCATTTT. Its translation is CASRIQGYSNQPQHF.

The rearrangement links TRBV9 to TRBJ1-6; D is unresolved. The germline V gene has CDR1 SGDLS and CDR2 YYNGEE. V was clipped by 0 bases and J by 8 bases, with 9 bases between them. The CDR3 covers 14 residues. The CDR3 nucleotides read TGTGCCAGCAGCGTAGGCACAGTCTATTCACCCCTCCACTTT. Its protein is CASSVGTVYSPLHF. Drawing the rest from reference TRBV9 and TRBJ1-6, the complete variable domain is DSGVTQTPKHLITATGQRVTLRCSPRSGDLSVYWYQQSLDQGLQFLIQYYNGEERAKGNILERFSAQQFPDLHSELNLSSLELGDSALYFCASSVGTVYSPLHFGNGTRLTVT.

The chain links TRBV10-3 to TRBJ2-1; 8 bases match TRBD1. Looked up from germline, CDR1 is ENHRY and CDR2 is SYGVKD. The CDR3 spans 13 residues. With V trimmed by 10 bases and J by 7 bases, 9 bases remained unmatched. The CDR3 coding sequence is TGTGCCACCTCACTGACAGGGGATAATGAGCAGTTCTTC. It yields the protein CATSLTGDNEQFF.

The rearrangement uses TRBV15 and TRBJ1-2, with 8 bases aligning to TRBD1. Trimming cost V 5 bases and J 5 bases; bases outside gene matches: 7. CDR3 length: 14 residues. CDR1 LNHNV and CDR2 YYDKDF come from the germline V gene (reference sequence). The CDR3 nucleotides read TGTGCCACCAGCGAGAGGACAGGGAAGTATGGCTACACCTTC. Protein: CATSERTGKYGYTF.

The V and J genes are TRBV6-4 and TRBJ1-2; 7 bases are shared with TRBD1. The CDR3 is 16 residues long. With 4 bases clipped from V and 0 bases from J, the junction kept 8 bases outside the gene matches. Germline V lookup: CDR1 MRHNA, CDR2 SNTAGT. The CDR3 reads CASSAYPDRSNYGYTF. The CDR3 DNA is TGTGCCAGCAGTGCCTACCCGGACAGGTCTAACTATGGCTACACCTTC.

The chain links TRBV5-4 to TRBJ1-2; no clear D gene. This CDR3 region has 14 residues. Trimming stripped 5 bases from V and 4 bases from J, with 15 bases between. Looked up from germline, CDR1 is SGHNT and CDR2 is YYREEE (reference sequence). The CDR3, as DNA: TGTGCCAGCAGGCACGGTCTTGAGCTCTATGGCTACACCTTC. Amino acids: CASRHGLELYGYTF. The variable domain in full, with the rest retrieved from reference TRBV5-4 and TRBJ1-2, is ETGVTQSPTHLIKTRGQQVTLRCSSQSGHNTVSWYQQALGQGPQFIFQYYREEENGRGNFPPRFSGLQFPNYSSELNVNALELDDSALYLCASRHGLELYGYTFGSGTRLTVV.

This chain uses TRBV11-3 with TRBJ2-1; tentatively, D is TRBD2 (6 bases). CDR3 size: 16 residues. Germline loops: CDR1 SGHNT, CDR2 YENEEA. V lost 1 base and J 7 bases, leaving 17 bases between the germline ends. The CDR3 DNA reads TGTGCCAGCAGCTTAGTGGGCGGGATCGGGCGTAATGAGCAGTTCTTC. This encodes CASSLVGGIGRNEQFF.

V gene TRBV7-2 combines with J gene TRBJ1-2, with D tentatively TRBD1 (6 bases). This CDR3 is built from 14 residues. CDR1 is SGHTA, CDR2 FQGNSA, per germline. Trimming removed 0 bases at V and 8 bases at J, with 13 bases between. This CDR3 reads CASSLALRGKGYTF. In DNA form, the CDR3 reads TGTGCCAGCAGCTTAGCTCTGAGGGGGAAAGGCTACACCTTC.

The genes are TRBV5-1 and TRBJ2-1, with 7 bases lining up with TRBD1. The V segment lost 0 bases and the J segment 4 bases; nucleotides outside the gene matches: 4. Per the germline V gene, CDR1 is SGHRS and CDR2 is YFSETQ. The CDR3 length is 15 residues. The CDR3 DNA sequence: TGCGCCAGCAGCTTGGCAGGGACAGAGTACAATGAGCAGTTCTTC. Translation gives CASSLAGTEYNEQFF.

J is TRBJ2-5 and V is TRBV30, with a weak D call TRBD2 (6 bases). The germline CDR1 and CDR2 sequences are GTSNPN and SVGIG (reference sequence). Between the trimmed V and J ends, which lost 5 bases and 5 bases, there was a span of 15 bases. This CDR3 is built from 13 residues. The CDR3 sequence: CAWLGLFKETQYF. DNA for the CDR3: TGTGCCTGGTTGGGACTTTTTAAGGAGACCCAGTACTTC.

The chain employs TRBV5-1 and TRBJ2-7; TRBD1 matches 10 bases. The CDR3 totals 15 residues. Per the germline V gene, CDR1 is SGHRS and CDR2 is YFSETQ. After removal of 0 bases from V and 3 bases from J, the junction contained 3 bases not matched to a gene. The CDR3 is CASSLGTGGGYEQYF. CDR3 nucleotide sequence: TGCGCCAGCAGCTTGGGGACAGGGGGTGGCTACGAGCAGTACTTC.

The chain has TRBV5-1 and TRBJ1-6; 9 bases agree with TRBD1. J gave up 3 bases and V 3 bases, and 10 bases lay outside the gene matches. Per the germline V gene, CDR1 is SGHRS and CDR2 is YFSETQ. The CDR3 spans 18 residues. The DNA of the CDR3 is TGCGCCAGCAGCTCCCGGTCAGACAGGGGGGTCTATAATTCACCCCTCCACTTT. Its protein product is CASSSRSDRGVYNSPLHF.

The chain carries TRBV10-1 and TRBJ2-7; TRBD2 aligns across 15 bases. Germline lookup yields CDR1 WNHNN and CDR2 SYGVQD (reference sequence). The trim removed 6 bases at V and 7 bases at J, leaving 7 bases unmatched. This CDR3 is built from 15 residues. The chain's CDR3 is CASSRTSGRVWEQYF. The CDR3 nucleotides read TGCGCCAGCAGCCGGACTAGCGGGAGGGTATGGGAGCAGTACTTC.

V usage is TRBV27 and J usage is TRBJ2-1; D is possibly TRBD2 (6 bases). The CDR3 covers 15 residues. Germline CDR1 is MNHEY and CDR2 is SMNVEV (reference sequence). The V end lost 6 bases, the J end lost 7 bases, and 19 bases lay between the germline ends. DNA for the CDR3: TGTGCCAGCAGACCAAACGCGGGGCCCCCAAATGAGCAGTTCTTC. Residues: CASRPNAGPPNEQFF.

The gene calls are TRBV6-4 and TRBJ2-7, with no clear D. This CDR3 comprises 11 residues. Per the germline V gene, CDR1 is MRHNA and CDR2 is SNTAGT. With 5 bases removed from V and 1 base from J, the gap between germline ends came to 3 bases. The CDR3 protein is CASSPSYEQYF. Written as DNA, the CDR3 is TGTGCCAGCAGTCCTTCCTACGAGCAGTACTTC.

The J gene is TRBJ2-5, the V gene TRBV29-1; 7 positions match TRBD1. Germline-derived CDR1 and CDR2 are SQVTM and ANQGSEA. J gave up 1 base and V 4 bases, and 6 bases lay outside the gene matches. The CDR3 runs 14 residues. The CDR3 protein is CSVATGTPQETQYF. The CDR3 DNA reads TGCAGCGTTGCGACAGGGACCCCCCAAGAGACCCAGTACTTC.

Here the CDR3 reads CASSDRGGYGYTF. CDR3 nucleotide sequence: TGTGCCAGCAGTGACAGGGGAGGCTATGGCTACACCTTC. The gene calls are TRBV6-6 and TRBJ1-2; TRBD1 matches at 8 bases. V dropped 5 bases and J dropped 4; count of bases not matched to a gene: 3. This CDR3 spans 13 amino acids. Germline V CDR1 and CDR2: MNHNY, SVGAGI (reference sequence).

The genes are TRBV3-1 (or the pseudogene TRBV3-2) and TRBJ2-7; 8 bases align to TRBD1. The ends lost 6 bases at V and 7 bases at J; junction bases unmatched: 17. This CDR3 has 16 residues. Germline CDR1 is LGHDT and CDR2 is YNNKEL (reference sequence). The DNA of the CDR3 is TGTGCCAGCAGTCCATCCCTCACGCAGGGGGCGGGGGAGCAGTACTTC. The encoded protein is CASSPSLTQGAGEQYF.

This chain links TRBV18 with TRBJ2-1, with 11 positions matching TRBD2. CDR3 size: 16 residues. Germline V gives CDR1 KGHSH, CDR2 LQKENI. The trim removed 2 bases at V and 7 bases at J, leaving 7 bases unmatched. The DNA for the CDR3 is TGTGCCAGCTCACCAGGGACTAGCGGAGGTCGGAATGAGCAGTTCTTC. Protein: CASSPGTSGGRNEQFF.

This sequence joins TRBV21-1 and TRBJ2-3; the listed D gene, TRBD1, was not tested against the DNA. TRBV21-1 is a pseudogene locus. There are 15 residues in the CDR3. CDR3 coding DNA: TGTGCCAGCAGCATAGGGACAGTTATCACAGATACGCAGTATTTT. It translates to CASSIGTVITDTQYF.

The CDR3 sequence is CASSYTQRNTGGLGNQPQHF. The CDR3 DNA reads TGTGCCAGCAGCTACACGCAAAGAAACACAGGGGGCTTGGGCAATCAGCCCCAGCATTTT. The genes are TRBV21-1 and TRBJ1-5; the table gives TRBD1 as D, unverified against the DNA. TRBV21-1 is an annotated pseudogene. The length of the CDR3 is 20 residues.

The rearrangement links TRBV27 to TRBJ2-6, with D possibly matching TRBD1 (6 bases). There are 18 residues in the CDR3. From germline, CDR1 is MNHEY and CDR2 SMNVEV (reference sequence). V lost 4 bases and J lost 2, with 18 bases in between. The CDR3 sequence: CASSSYTENRAGANVLTF. For the CDR3, the DNA is TGTGCCAGCAGTTCCTACACCGAAAACAGGGCTGGGGCCAACGTCCTGACTTTC.